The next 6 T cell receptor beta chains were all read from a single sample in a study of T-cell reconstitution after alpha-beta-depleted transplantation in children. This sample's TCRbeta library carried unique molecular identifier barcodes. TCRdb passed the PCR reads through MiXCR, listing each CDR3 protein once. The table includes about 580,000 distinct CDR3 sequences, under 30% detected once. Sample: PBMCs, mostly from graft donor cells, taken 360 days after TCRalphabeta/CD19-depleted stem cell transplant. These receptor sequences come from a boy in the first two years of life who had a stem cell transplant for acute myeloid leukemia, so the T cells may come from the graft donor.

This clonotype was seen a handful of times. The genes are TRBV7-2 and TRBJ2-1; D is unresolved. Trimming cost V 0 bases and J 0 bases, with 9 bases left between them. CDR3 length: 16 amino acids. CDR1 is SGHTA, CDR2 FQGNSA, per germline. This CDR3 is CASSLATSSSYNEQFF. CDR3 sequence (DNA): TGTGCCAGCAGCTTAGCTACAAGTAGCTCCTACAATGAGCAGTTCTTC.

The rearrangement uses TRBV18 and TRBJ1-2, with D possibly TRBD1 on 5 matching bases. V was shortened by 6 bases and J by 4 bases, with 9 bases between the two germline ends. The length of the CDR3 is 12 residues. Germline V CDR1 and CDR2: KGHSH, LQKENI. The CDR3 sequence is CASSGTSYGYTF. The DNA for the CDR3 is TGTGCCAGCTCGGGGACGTCCTATGGCTACACCTTC.

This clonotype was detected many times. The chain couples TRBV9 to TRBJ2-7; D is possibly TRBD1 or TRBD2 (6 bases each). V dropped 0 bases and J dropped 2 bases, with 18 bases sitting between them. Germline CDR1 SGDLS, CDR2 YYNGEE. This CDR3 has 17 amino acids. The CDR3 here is CASSVGVTGAPPYEQYF. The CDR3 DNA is TGTGCCAGCAGCGTAGGGGTAACGGGGGCGCCTCCCTACGAGCAGTACTTC.

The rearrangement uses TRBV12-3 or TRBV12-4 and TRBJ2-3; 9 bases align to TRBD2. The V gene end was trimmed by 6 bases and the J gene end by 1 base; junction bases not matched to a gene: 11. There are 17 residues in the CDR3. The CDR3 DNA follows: TGTGCCAGCAGCCCCCCTCGTGGCGGGGGGGGCACAGATACGCAGTATTTT. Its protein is CASSPPRGGGGTDTQYF.

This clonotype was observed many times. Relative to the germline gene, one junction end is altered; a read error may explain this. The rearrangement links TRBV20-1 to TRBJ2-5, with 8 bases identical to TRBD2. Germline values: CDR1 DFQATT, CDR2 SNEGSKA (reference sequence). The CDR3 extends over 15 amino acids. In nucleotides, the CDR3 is TGCAGCGCTAAGAAGACTAGCGTTTTTCAAGAGACCCAGTACTTC. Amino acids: CSAKKTSVFQETQYF.

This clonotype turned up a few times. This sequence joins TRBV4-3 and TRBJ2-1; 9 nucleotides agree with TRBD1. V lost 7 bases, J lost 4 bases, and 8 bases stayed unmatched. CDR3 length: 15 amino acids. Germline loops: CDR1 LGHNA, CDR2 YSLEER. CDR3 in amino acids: CASTPTGGLYNEQFF. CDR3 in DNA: TGCGCCAGCACACCGACAGGGGGGTTATACAATGAGCAGTTCTTC.